The sequence of this TCR beta chain was determined in a study of sequential checkpoint blockade in melanoma. Study-wide background: Arm A got nivolumab then ipilimumab; arm B the reverse, 1:1.

Treatment meaning: randomized to nivolumab then ipilimumab (arm A) or the reverse (arm B). Live CD3+CD8+ CD19− CD56− cells were sorted from PBMCs. V lost 0 bases and J 3 bases, leaving 21 bases between the germline ends. The CDR3 covers 17 residues. Germline CDR1 is GTSNPN and CDR2 is SVGIG (reference sequence). Here immunoSEQ multiplex PCR was the method, and the copy in TCRdb shows in-frame clones only, minus some. Of 8,000 or so clones listed, around 64% are singletons. The J gene is TRBJ2-7, the V gene TRBV30; D is perhaps TRBD1 (6 bases). The starting material was CD8+ T cells sorted from blood (inferred from file names), obtained from a patient given nivolumab and ipilimumab in sequence. This TCR came from a human patient with melanoma. Some clones in this sample may be carry-over from other donors' samples. The CDR3 sequence: CAWSVNSYRVGIYEQYF. The CDR3 DNA reads TGTGCCTGGAGTGTTAATTCTTACAGGGTGGGAATCTACGAGCAGTACTTC.